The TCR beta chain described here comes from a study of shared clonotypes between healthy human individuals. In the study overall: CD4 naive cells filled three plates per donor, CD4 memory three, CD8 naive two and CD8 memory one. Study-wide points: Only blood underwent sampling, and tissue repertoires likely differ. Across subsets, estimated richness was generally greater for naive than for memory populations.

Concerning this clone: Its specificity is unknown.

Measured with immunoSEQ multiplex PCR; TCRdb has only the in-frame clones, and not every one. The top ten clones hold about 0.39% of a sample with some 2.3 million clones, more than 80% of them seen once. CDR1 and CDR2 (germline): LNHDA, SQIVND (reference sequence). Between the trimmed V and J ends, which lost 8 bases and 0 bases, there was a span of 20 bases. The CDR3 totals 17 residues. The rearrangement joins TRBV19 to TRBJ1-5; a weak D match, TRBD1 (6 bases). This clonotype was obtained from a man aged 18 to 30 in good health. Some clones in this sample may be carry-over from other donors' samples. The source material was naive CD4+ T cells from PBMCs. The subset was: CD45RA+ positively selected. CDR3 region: CASHIGGGRYSNQPQHF. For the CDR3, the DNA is TGTGCCAGTCACATAGGGGGAGGGAGATATAGCAATCAGCCCCAGCATTTT.